This entry lists 25 T cell receptor beta chains sequenced from one sample in a study of T cells in Graves' hyperthyroidism and ophthalmopathy. Researchers took RNA transcripts and amplified the TCR beta CDR3 regions from them. With the HTBI primer set, the TCR CDR3 went through a first round of RT-PCR. MiXCR, run by TCRdb on the multiplex PCR reads, gives a single entry per CDR3 protein. The table has 650,000 to 850,000 distinct CDR3 sequences, around 20% seen once. The sequenced sample was blood. Receptor source: a woman aged 50 to 60 with Graves' hyperthyroidism that later progressed to Graves' ophthalmopathy.

Remarks on this clonotype: This could be a read error, since a much larger clone is one nucleotide away. The chain has TRBV11-3 and TRBJ2-1; D may match TRBD1 or TRBD2 (5 bases each). Germline values: CDR1 SGHNT, CDR2 YENEEA. The CDR3 spans 15 residues. Trimming cost V 5 bases and J 7 bases, with 18 bases left between them. The CDR3, as DNA: TGTGCCAGCAGCAAGGGGACGGACTCCCGGAATGAGCAGTTCTTC. It translates to CASSKGTDSRNEQFF.

J is TRBJ2-2 and V is TRBV6-1; TRBD1 aligns across 7 bases. This CDR3 is 17 amino acids long. Germline loops: CDR1 MNHNS, CDR2 SASEGT. V trimming: 9 bases; J trimming: 0 bases; junction bases outside the gene matches: 13. CDR3 region: CARSRDSLTANTGELFF. The CDR3 coding sequence is TGTGCCAGGAGTCGGGACAGTCTTACCGCGAACACCGGGGAGCTGTTTTTT.

This clonotype has just a few counts. This chain uses TRBV10-3 with TRBJ1-6; the D gene is possibly TRBD1 (5 bases). Deletions cut 0 bases from V and 15 bases from J, with 12 bases between. CDR3 size: 13 residues. Germline assignment: CDR1 ENHRY and CDR2 SYGVKD. The CDR3 is CAISESRGSYLHF. CDR3 DNA: TGTGCCATCAGTGAGTCTCGGGGGAGCTACCTCCACTTT.

The chain employs TRBV25-1 and TRBJ2-2; TRBD1 is a possible D gene (5 bases). Matching the DNA end better, TRBJ1-1 makes the J call doubtful. CDR3 size: 14 residues. Germline V lookup: CDR1 MGHDK, CDR2 SYGVNS. The CDR3 bases are TGTGCCAGCAGTGAATGGGGGGAAAGGATCGGAGCTTTCTTT. It specifies CASSEWGERIGAFF.

This clonotype has only a few counts. J is TRBJ1-5 and V is TRBV12-5; D gene uncertain. CDR1 is LGHNT, CDR2 FRNRAP, per germline. With 6 bases removed from V and 5 bases from J, the gap between germline ends came to 8 bases. This CDR3 contains 12 residues. DNA for the CDR3: TGTGCTAGTGGCCTCGGCGATCAGCCCCAGCATTTT. Translating it yields CASGLGDQPQHF.

Only a few counts were recorded for this clonotype. The V and J genes are TRBV3-1 and TRBJ2-5; 10 positions match TRBD2. The CDR3 loop spans 17 amino acids. The germline gives CDR1 LGHDT, CDR2 YNNKEL (reference sequence). V gave up 0 bases and J gave up 4 bases; unmatched junction bases: 8. CDR3 sequence: CASSQDLRASGRETQYF. In nucleotides, the CDR3 is TGTGCCAGCAGCCAAGATTTGAGGGCTAGCGGGAGAGAGACCCAGTACTTC.

This chain uses TRBV6-1 with TRBJ2-1; either TRBD1 or TRBD2 may fit D (6 bases each). The germline V gene has CDR1 MNHNS and CDR2 SASEGT. The CDR3 is 16 amino acids. Trimming pared 6 bases from V and 2 bases from J, leaving 17 bases between. This CDR3 reads CASSRRGADPYNEQFF. DNA for the CDR3: TGTGCCAGCAGCAGGAGGGGGGCGGACCCCTACAATGAGCAGTTCTTC.

Many counts were recorded for this clonotype. J is TRBJ1-4 and V is TRBV5-1; D remains unclear. This CDR3 is 16 amino acids long. CDR1 is SGHRS, CDR2 YFSETQ, per germline. V was shortened by 0 bases and J by 0 bases, with 9 bases between the two germline ends. CDR3 in DNA: TGCGCCAGCAGCTTGGCCGTGGCTTCAACTAATGAAAAACTGTTTTTT. Its protein product is CASSLAVASTNEKLFF.

This clonotype came up many times. The chain carries TRBV12-3 or TRBV12-4 and TRBJ1-4; unclear D gene. The CDR3 sequence is 16 residues long. Trimming removed 1 base from V and 5 bases from J, with 14 bases in between. The CDR3 region is CASSLGSGGGNEKLFF. The CDR3 DNA follows: TGTGCCAGCAGTTTAGGATCCGGAGGAGGGAATGAAAAACTGTTTTTT.

This clonotype was counted between two and nine times. The V gene is TRBV6-5, the J gene TRBJ1-1; D is unclear. This CDR3 contains 15 residues. Trimming cost V 0 bases and J 5 bases, with 13 bases left between them. Germline CDR1 is MNHEY and CDR2 is SVGAGI. The CDR3 reads CASSYSSRAYTEAFF. The CDR3 DNA is TGTGCCAGCAGTTACTCGAGTAGAGCGTATACTGAAGCTTTCTTT.

This clonotype came up a few times. The chain has TRBV7-8 and TRBJ2-1, with 9 bases matching TRBD2. CDR3 length: 16 residues. In germline, CDR1 is SGHVS, CDR2 FQNEAQ. The trim removed 10 bases at V and 8 bases at J, leaving 18 bases unmatched. The CDR3 bases are TGTGCCACCAACCGAGTGGGGCGGGGGGGCGTCGATGAGCAGTTCTTC. This sequence encodes CATNRVGRGGVDEQFF.

The rearrangement uses TRBV9 and TRBJ2-5; D assignment may be TRBD1 or TRBD2 (5 bases each). V was cut by 1 base and J by 4 bases, with 11 bases left in between. Germline CDR1 is SGDLS and CDR2 is YYNGEE. CDR3 size: 14 residues. The CDR3 region is CASSVSGAGETQYF. For the CDR3, the DNA is TGTGCCAGCAGCGTATCCGGGGCAGGAGAGACCCAGTACTTC.

A few counts support this clonotype. This chain links TRBV24-1 with TRBJ2-7; 9 bases fit TRBD1. The CDR3 consists of 17 residues. The V and J ends lost 5 bases and 3 bases, in that order; junction bases with no gene match: 13. Germline-derived CDR1 and CDR2 are KGHDR and SFDVKD. In nucleotides, the CDR3 is TGTGCCACCAGTGCAGGTTTCGGACAGGGGCTAAACTACGAGCAGTACTTC. It specifies CATSAGFGQGLNYEQYF.

This clonotype appeared a few times. The V and J genes are TRBV29-1 and TRBJ2-3; D perhaps matches TRBD2 (6 bases). Trimming shortened V by 1 base and J by 2 bases, and 10 bases separated the two germline ends. CDR1 and CDR2 (germline): SQVTM, ANQGSEA. The CDR3 totals 14 residues. The CDR3: CSVEGAGNTDTQYF. CDR3 sequence (DNA): TGCAGCGTTGAAGGTGCGGGGAACACAGATACGCAGTATTTT.

This clonotype has more than one count but fewer than ten. The gene calls are TRBV2 and TRBJ2-5, with D perhaps matching TRBD2 (5 bases). The CDR3 covers 14 residues. The V and J ends lost 4 bases and 3 bases respectively, with 12 bases between them. CDR1 is SNHLY, CDR2 FYNNEI, per germline. The CDR3 sequence is CASSVGGREETQYF. The CDR3 bases are TGTGCCAGCAGTGTTGGAGGCCGAGAAGAGACCCAGTACTTC. The whole variable domain, remainder taken from reference TRBV2 and TRBJ2-5, is EPEVTQTPSHQVTQMGQEVILRCVPISNHLYFYWYRQILGQKVEFLVSFYNNEISEKSEIFDDQFSVERPDGSNFTLKIRSTKLEDSAMYFCASSVGGREETQYFGPGTRLLVL.

The V and J genes are TRBV30 and TRBJ1-1, with D possibly matching TRBD1 (5 bases). The germline V gene has CDR1 GTSNPN and CDR2 SVGIG (reference sequence). The CDR3 is 14 residues long. Between the trimmed V and J ends, which lost 3 bases and 1 base, there was a span of 12 bases. This CDR3 reads CAWREFRENTEAFF. Written as DNA, the CDR3 is TGTGCCTGGAGGGAGTTCAGGGAGAACACTGAAGCTTTCTTT.

For this clonotype: A much larger clone sits a single nucleotide away, making a read error possible. The rearrangement uses TRBV3-1 and TRBJ1-1; 10 bases agree with TRBD1. The germline V gene encodes CDR1 LGHDT and CDR2 YNNKEL (reference sequence). This CDR3 comprises 19 residues. V dropped 5 bases and J dropped 2; count of bases not matched to a gene: 17. Here the CDR3 reads CASSTKADRGTHKNTEAFF. In nucleotides, the CDR3 is TGTGCCAGCAGCACTAAAGCGGACAGGGGGACTCATAAAAACACTGAAGCTTTCTTT.

This clonotype has at least ten counts. The rearrangement joins TRBV11-2 to TRBJ2-1; 10 bases are shared with TRBD2. The germline V gene has CDR1 SGHAT and CDR2 FQNNGV. The junction had 8 bases not matched to a gene; V was cut back by 6 bases and J by 3 bases. This CDR3 has 16 residues. The chain's CDR3 is CASSSHTSGNYNEQFF. In nucleotides, the CDR3 is TGTGCCAGCAGTTCTCATACTAGCGGGAACTACAATGAGCAGTTCTTC.

This clonotype was found a few times. The gene calls are TRBV7-8 and TRBJ2-2, with D possibly called TRBD1 or TRBD2 (5 bases each). The CDR3 loop spans 13 amino acids. Trimming took 3 bases from V and 5 from J, leaving 7 bases between them. The germline CDR1 and CDR2 sequences are SGHVS and FQNEAQ. CDR3 DNA: TGTGCCAGCAGCTTTTGGGGGACCGGGGAGCTGTTTTTT. The encoded protein is CASSFWGTGELFF.

The V call is TRBV7-9, the J call TRBJ2-4; D is ambiguous. CDR1 SEHNR and CDR2 FQNEAQ come from the germline V gene (reference sequence). V gave up 2 bases and J gave up 1 base, with 9 bases separating them. There are 15 residues in the CDR3. The CDR3 DNA sequence: TGTGCCAGCAGCTTACCCTTAGAGGCCAAAAACATTCAGTACTTC. Translating gives CASSLPLEAKNIQYF.

This clonotype was seen ten or more times. The chain uses TRBV5-1 and TRBJ2-1, with 16 bases fitting TRBD2. Germline V gene data show CDR1 as SGHRS and CDR2 as YFSETQ. CDR3 length: 17 amino acids. Trimming removed 4 bases from V and 8 bases from J; junction bases left unmatched: 9. The CDR3 spells CASSTGTSGGASHEQFF. DNA for the CDR3: TGCGCCAGCAGCACCGGGACTAGCGGGGGGGCCTCCCATGAGCAGTTCTTC.

V and J are TRBV2 and TRBJ1-2; D gene uncertain. The germline V gene has CDR1 SNHLY and CDR2 FYNNEI. Trimming left V 2 bases short and J 12 bases short, with 10 bases between. This CDR3 comprises 11 residues. Written as DNA, the CDR3 is TGTGCCAGCAGTGAAATTAGGATCCACACCTTC. This sequence encodes CASSEIRIHTF.

This clonotype has a count of ten or more. This chain links TRBV20-1 with TRBJ1-2; TRBD1 matches at 7 bases. Germline CDR1 and CDR2: DFQATT and SNEGSKA (reference sequence). CDR3 length: 16 amino acids. J gave up 1 base and V 0 bases, and 8 bases lay outside the gene matches. The CDR3 region has the DNA TGCAGTGCTAGAGATCACATCAGGGACAGTAACTATGGCTACACCTTC. Protein product: CSARDHIRDSNYGYTF.

On this clonotype itself: A single base separates this from a much larger clone, so it may be a read error. V and J are TRBV18 and TRBJ1-6, with unresolved D. Germline assignment: CDR1 KGHSH and CDR2 LQKENI. This CDR3 contains 13 residues. The CDR3 reads CVSSPRAGSPLHF. In DNA, the CDR3 is TGTGTCAGCTCACCAAGGGCCGGTTCACCCCTCCACTTT.

This clonotype was seen repeatedly, ten times or more. V and J are TRBV20-1 and TRBJ1-2, with D unresolved. The CDR3 consists of 12 residues. Germline V gene data show CDR1 as DFQATT and CDR2 as SNEGSKA (reference sequence). The V end was cut by 1 base, the J end by 8 bases, with 11 bases between. The CDR3 coding sequence is TGCAGTGCTAGAGCCGACAAAGGCGGCTACACCTTC. Its protein product is CSARADKGGYTF.